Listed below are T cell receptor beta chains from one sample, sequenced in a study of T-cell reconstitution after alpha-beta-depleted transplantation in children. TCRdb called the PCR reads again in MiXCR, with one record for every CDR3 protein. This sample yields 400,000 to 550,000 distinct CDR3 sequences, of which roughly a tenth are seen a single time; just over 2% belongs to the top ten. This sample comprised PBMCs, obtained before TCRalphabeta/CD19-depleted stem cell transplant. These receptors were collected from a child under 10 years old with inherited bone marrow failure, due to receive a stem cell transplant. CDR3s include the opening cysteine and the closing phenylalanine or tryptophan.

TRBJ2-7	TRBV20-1	CSARNQLAGSYEQYF
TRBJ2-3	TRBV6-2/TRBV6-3	CASSYLGGTSGFPSTDTQYF
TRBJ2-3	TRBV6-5	CASSPRSNTQYF
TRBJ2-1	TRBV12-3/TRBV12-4	CASSLGGLNEQFF
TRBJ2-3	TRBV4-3	CASSQAIRLAVDRQYF
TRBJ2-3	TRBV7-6	CASSLDPAGDKDTQYF
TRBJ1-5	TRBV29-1	CSVAPGQGQPQHF
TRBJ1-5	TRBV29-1	CSVAQGQANQPQHF
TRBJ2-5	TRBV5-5	CASSLGAGGPQETQYF
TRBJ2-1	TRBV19	CASSIGGGAREQFF
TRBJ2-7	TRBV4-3	CASSQDRGRYEQYF
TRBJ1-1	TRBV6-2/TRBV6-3	CASSRALMNTEAFF
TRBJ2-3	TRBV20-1	CSARPLATTSTDTQYF
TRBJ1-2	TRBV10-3	CAISERTEPTYGYTF
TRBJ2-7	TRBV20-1	CSARSPGLSYEQYF
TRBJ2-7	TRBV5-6	CASSLDRVGEQYF
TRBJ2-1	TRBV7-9	CASSADRVGYNEQFF
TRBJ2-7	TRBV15	CATSTTGYEQYF
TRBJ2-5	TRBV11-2	CASSLEVLPLLPQETQYF
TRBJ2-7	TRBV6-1	CASSRAGPSYEQYF
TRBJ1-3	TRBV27	CASSLSAGTGENTIYF
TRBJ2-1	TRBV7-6	CASSSYRGSYNEQFF
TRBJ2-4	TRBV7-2	CASSLGAGAGQNIQYF
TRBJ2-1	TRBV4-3	CASSPLAGEGVIHEQFF
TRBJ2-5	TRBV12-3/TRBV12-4	CASSLAPDRGETQYF
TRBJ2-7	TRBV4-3	CASSQASVSYEQYF
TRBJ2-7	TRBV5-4	CASSSMGQGYYEQYF
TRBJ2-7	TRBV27	CASSPGTSGTEAYEQYF
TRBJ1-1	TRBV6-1	CASNQGINTEAFF
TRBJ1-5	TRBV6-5	CASGTGLSTDQPQHF
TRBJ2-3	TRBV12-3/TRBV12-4	CASSQRSPGAVDTQYF
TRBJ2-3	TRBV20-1	CSAILAGPSFNTDTQYF
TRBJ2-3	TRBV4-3	CASSQDLTGRALTDTQYF
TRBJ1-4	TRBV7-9	CASSLVLKQAKEKLFF
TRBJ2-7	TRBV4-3	CASSHAGTGSPYEQYF
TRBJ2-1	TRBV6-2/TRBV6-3	CATEMAGGLYNEQFF
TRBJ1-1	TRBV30	CAWRQRDRSNTEAFF
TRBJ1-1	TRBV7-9	CASSSYQGRDTEAFF
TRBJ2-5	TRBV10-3	CAISEGGEQETQYF
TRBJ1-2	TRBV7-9	CASSYGGDGCTF
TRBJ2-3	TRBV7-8	CASSFLGSGPVGDTQYF
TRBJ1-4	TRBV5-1	CASSYDGGTDEKLFF
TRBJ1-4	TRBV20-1	CSAGPPGTENEKLFF
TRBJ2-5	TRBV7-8	CASSLAETQETQYF
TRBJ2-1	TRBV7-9	CASSIPLAGVMDEQFF
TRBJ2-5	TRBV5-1	CASSYQGARYQETQYF
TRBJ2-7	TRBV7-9	CASSPPQRGTYEQYF
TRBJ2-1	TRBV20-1	CSAREIAALYNEQFF
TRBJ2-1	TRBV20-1	CSARTRIEQFF
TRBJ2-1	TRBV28	CASSHEGGLAGGPNNEQFF